This is a list of T cell receptor beta chains from one sample in a study of identical twins. TCRdb analysed the 5' RACE reads with MiXCR anew, one entry per CDR3 protein. The table has some 1,600,000 distinct CDR3 sequences, about 31% seen once. Sequences were obtained from cord blood. The origin of the receptors is a newborn girl in good health. Both conserved end residues are part of each CDR3. D genes are given only for firm matches. Size is omitted from some rows. Given values are once, few, many or a class for expanded clones.

D: NA
V: TRBV5-1
size: NA
J: TRBJ2-1
DNA: TGCGCCAGCAGCTTTTCACAGCGAGCTTACAATGAGCAGTTCTTC
CDR3: CASSFSQRAYNEQFF

D: TRBD1
V: TRBV10-3
size: NA
J: TRBJ1-5
DNA: TGTGCCATCAGGGGACAGGGCCAACAGCCCCAGCATTTT
CDR3: CAIRGQGQQPQHF

D: TRBD2
V: TRBV14
size: few
J: TRBJ2-1
DNA: TGTGCCAGCAGCCAGCGGGGGTTCAACAATGAGCAGTTCTTC
CDR3: CASSQRGFNNEQFF

D: NA
V: TRBV4-1
size: many
J: TRBJ2-1
DNA: TGTGCCAGCAGTCGCAACAATGAGCAGTTCTTC
CDR3: CASSRNNEQFF

D: NA
V: TRBV5-1
size: many
J: TRBJ2-7
DNA: TGCGCCAGCAGCTTGTTGACGACAGGAGGCGAGCAGTACTTC
CDR3: CASSLLTTGGEQYF

D: TRBD1
V: TRBV20-1
size: NA
J: TRBJ1-1
DNA: TGCAGTGCTAGAGGGATGGACAGGGGGACTGAAGCTTTCTTT
CDR3: CSARGMDRGTEAFF

D: NA
V: TRBV2
size: few
J: TRBJ1-4
DNA: TGTGCCAGCAGCCAGCCTTTCGATGAAAAACTGTTTTTT
CDR3: CASSQPFDEKLFF

D: NA
V: TRBV27
size: NA
J: TRBJ2-1
DNA: TGTGCCAGCAGTTTATCGGGGGGCCTGTGGGGGATCCTCTCCTACAATGAGCAGTTCTTC
CDR3: CASSLSGGLWGILSYNEQFF

D: TRBD2
V: TRBV5-4
size: few
J: TRBJ2-5
DNA: TGTGCCAGCAGCTTGGTGCAGACTAGCCTTGAGACCCAGTACTTC
CDR3: CASSLVQTSLETQYF

D: NA
V: TRBV2
size: NA
J: TRBJ2-4
DNA: TGTGCCAGCAGTGAAGAGTACGGGCTGGGACCGCGTCCTAACATTCAGTACTTC
CDR3: CASSEEYGLGPRPNIQYF

D: TRBD2
V: TRBV4-1
size: few
J: TRBJ2-7
DNA: TGCGCCAGCAGCCTTTACCGGACTAGCGGGAGACCGTGGGAGCAGTACTTC
CDR3: CASSLYRTSGRPWEQYF

D: NA
V: TRBV2
size: NA
J: TRBJ1-4
DNA: TGTGCCAGCTCCGGGACGGCTTACGAAAAACTGTTTTTT
CDR3: CASSGTAYEKLFF

D: NA
V: TRBV28
size: NA
J: TRBJ2-7
DNA: TGTGCCAGCAGTTTGGGGGCGTGGCAGTACTTC
CDR3: CASSLGAWQYF

D: NA
V: TRBV2
size: NA
J: TRBJ1-5
DNA: TGTGCCAGCAGTGAAGCGTTACGGACCCCGGGGGGCAGTCAGCCCCAGCATTTT
CDR3: CASSEALRTPGGSQPQHF

D: NA
V: TRBV6-2/TRBV6-3
size: few
J: TRBJ2-7
DNA: TGTGCCAGCAGTTACTCGAATATGAGGGTTCCGCGCTTCTACGAGCAGTACTTC
CDR3: CASSYSNMRVPRFYEQYF

D: NA
V: TRBV6-1
size: NA
J: TRBJ1-1
DNA: TGTGCCAGCCAAATCACAGGGCCCCAGTTGAACACTGAAACTTTCTTT
CDR3: CASQITGPQLNTETFF

D: TRBD2
V: TRBV2
size: few
J: TRBJ2-3
DNA: TGTGCCAGCAGGACGAGACTAGCGGGGGGGTCAGATACGCAGTATTTT
CDR3: CASRTRLAGGSDTQYF

D: NA
V: TRBV5-1
size: NA
J: TRBJ1-1
DNA: TGCGCCAGCAGCCCCGTGGTGGGGGCCCTTGAGGAAGCTTTCTTT
CDR3: CASSPVVGALEEAFF

D: NA
V: TRBV29-1
size: NA
J: TRBJ2-2
DNA: TGCAGCGTTGAAATAGCCGGGACACCCACTCTTAACGCCGGGGAGCTGTTTTTT
CDR3: CSVEIAGTPTLNAGELFF

D: NA
V: TRBV7-9
size: NA
J: TRBJ2-3
DNA: TGTGCCAGCAGTACCTATAACGGGTCCTTTTATACGCAGTATTTT
CDR3: CASSTYNGSFYTQYF

D: NA
V: TRBV3-1
size: few
J: TRBJ1-2
DNA: TGTGCCAGCAGCCAAGAAACAGGGCATGGCTACACCTTC
CDR3: CASSQETGHGYTF

D: NA
V: TRBV20-1
size: few
J: TRBJ1-2
DNA: TGCAGTGCCTCCGACAGGCCCAACTATGGCTACACCTTC
CDR3: CSASDRPNYGYTF

D: NA
V: TRBV19
size: NA
J: TRBJ2-1
DNA: TGTGCCAGTAGTATAGATGGGGGGACGGGAGTCTACAATGAGCAGTTCTTC
CDR3: CASSIDGGTGVYNEQFF

D: NA
V: TRBV12-3/TRBV12-4
size: many
J: TRBJ2-7
DNA: TGTGCCAGCAGCGCAAGAACCGGGACACCCTACGAGCAGTACTTC
CDR3: CASSARTGTPYEQYF

D: NA
V: TRBV12-5
size: NA
J: TRBJ2-5
DNA: TGTGCTAGTGGTTTGGAGGAGCGACAGACCCAGTACTTC
CDR3: CASGLEERQTQYF

D: NA
V: TRBV11-2
size: few
J: TRBJ2-1
DNA: TGTGCCAGCAGCTTAATTCAGGGGCCACAGCCTTACAATGAGCAGTTCTTC
CDR3: CASSLIQGPQPYNEQFF

D: TRBD2
V: TRBV6-1
size: once
J: TRBJ2-1
DNA: TGTGCCAGCAGTGAACATAGCGGGAGGCGAAGCTCCTACAATAAGCAGTTCTTC
CDR3: CASSEHSGRRSSYNKQFF

D: NA
V: TRBV25-1
size: NA
J: TRBJ1-6
DNA: TGTGCCAGCAAAGATAACAGGGCAAATTCACCCCTCCACTTT
CDR3: CASKDNRANSPLHF

D: TRBD1
V: TRBV12-3/TRBV12-4
size: few
J: TRBJ1-2
DNA: TGTGCCAGCAGAAGTCAGGCAGGGGGCGCGTGGCTCTATGGCTACACCTTC
CDR3: CASRSQAGGAWLYGYTF

D: TRBD2
V: TRBV20-1
size: once
J: TRBJ2-7
DNA: TGCAGTGCCCGACTAGCGGGAGTCGGGCCCTTCGAGCAGTACTTC
CDR3: CSARLAGVGPFEQYF

D: NA
V: TRBV6-5
size: NA
J: TRBJ2-1
DNA: TGTGCCAGCAGTTACCGAGCTAGCGAGAGTTACAATGAGCAGTTCTTC
CDR3: CASSYRASESYNEQFF

D: NA
V: TRBV11-2
size: few
J: TRBJ2-3
DNA: TGTGCCAGCAGCTCGCCCAGAATTGGAGATACGCAGTATTTT
CDR3: CASSSPRIGDTQYF

D: TRBD2
V: TRBV20-1
size: NA
J: TRBJ2-3
DNA: TGCAGTGCTAAAGGCGGGGGGGGAGATACGCAGTATTTT
CDR3: CSAKGGGGDTQYF

D: TRBD1
V: TRBV28
size: NA
J: TRBJ2-1
DNA: TGTGCCAGCAGTTCCCCCGGGACAGGGGCCAACAATGAGCAGTTCTTC
CDR3: CASSSPGTGANNEQFF

D: NA
V: TRBV6-1
size: few
J: TRBJ2-7
DNA: TGTGCCAGCAGTGACCACACCGAAGCGCTCAACTCCTACGAGCAGTACTTC
CDR3: CASSDHTEALNSYEQYF

D: NA
V: TRBV7-9
size: few
J: TRBJ1-1
DNA: TGTGCCAGCAGCTTAGGAGTGGAGGGGACTGAAGCTTTCTTT
CDR3: CASSLGVEGTEAFF

D: NA
V: TRBV24-1
size: many
J: TRBJ2-5
DNA: TGTGCCACCAGTGATTTGCGGGGGGAGACCCAGTACTTC
CDR3: CATSDLRGETQYF

D: NA
V: TRBV5-1
size: once
J: TRBJ2-7
DNA: TGCGCCAGCAGCTTCGAAGGGCCGAGGGTCAATGAGCAGTACTTC
CDR3: CASSFEGPRVNEQYF

D: TRBD1
V: TRBV20-1
size: NA
J: TRBJ1-2
DNA: TGCAGTGCTAGGGGGACAGGGCTTAACTATGGCTACACCTTC
CDR3: CSARGTGLNYGYTF

D: NA
V: TRBV6-1
size: NA
J: TRBJ2-5
DNA: TGTGCCAGCAGTGAAGATCCAGCGGAAGAGACCCAGTACTTC
CDR3: CASSEDPAEETQYF

D: NA
V: TRBV10-3
size: few
J: TRBJ2-7
DNA: TGTGCCATCAGTGAGTTGGACCCCTCCTACGAGCAGTACTTC
CDR3: CAISELDPSYEQYF

D: TRBD2
V: TRBV2
size: once
J: TRBJ2-1
DNA: TGTGCCACCGGGGGACTAGCGGGATACAATGAGCAGTTCTTC
CDR3: CATGGLAGYNEQFF

D: TRBD2
V: TRBV12-3/TRBV12-4
size: few
J: TRBJ2-7
DNA: TGTGCCAGCAGTGGACTAGCGGGGTGGGAGGGTTACGAGCAGTACTTC
CDR3: CASSGLAGWEGYEQYF

D: TRBD2
V: TRBV10-1
size: NA
J: TRBJ2-3
DNA: TGCGCCAGCAGTGACCCCGGACTAGCGAACTCAGATACGCAGTATTTT
CDR3: CASSDPGLANSDTQYF

D: TRBD1
V: TRBV18
size: NA
J: TRBJ1-3
DNA: TGTGCCAGCTCACCACGACAGGGACCTGGAAACACCATATATTTT
CDR3: CASSPRQGPGNTIYF

D: NA
V: TRBV5-5
size: NA
J: TRBJ1-4
DNA: TGTGCCAGCAGCGCCCCCAACTCGCAGGCTGAAAAACTGTTTTTT
CDR3: CASSAPNSQAEKLFF

D: NA
V: TRBV20-1
size: NA
J: TRBJ2-7
DNA: TGCAGTGCCCAAAAGCCCCCGTATTTGTACTTC
CDR3: CSAQKPPYLYF

D: NA
V: TRBV4-1
size: NA
J: TRBJ2-2
DNA: TGCGCCAGCAGCCAAGTTGTCCCGAACACCGGGGAGCTGTTTTTT
CDR3: CASSQVVPNTGELFF

D: NA
V: TRBV6-1
size: few
J: TRBJ2-3
DNA: TGTGCCAGCAACCATAGGGGCGGGGTGGCAGATACGCAGTATTTT
CDR3: CASNHRGGVADTQYF

D: NA
V: TRBV10-3
size: many
J: TRBJ2-1
DNA: TGTGCCATCAGTGAGGGGGGTGAGCAGTTCTTC
CDR3: CAISEGGEQFF

D: TRBD2
V: TRBV6-1
size: few
J: TRBJ2-1
DNA: TGTGCCAGCTGGGGGGAGGGGTCTGAGCAGTTCTTC
CDR3: CASWGEGSEQFF

D: NA
V: TRBV7-9
size: few
J: TRBJ1-2
DNA: TGTGCCAGCAGCTTTCAGGGAGGCTCTGGCTACACCTTC
CDR3: CASSFQGGSGYTF

D: TRBD2
V: TRBV19
size: NA
J: TRBJ2-4
DNA: TGTGCCAGTAGTCTCCTAGCGGGAGATACCAAAAACATTCAGTACTTC
CDR3: CASSLLAGDTKNIQYF

D: NA
V: TRBV29-1
size: few
J: TRBJ1-1
DNA: TGCAGCGTTGAAGTCCTGGACGCCGCCGGCGGAGCTTTCTTT
CDR3: CSVEVLDAAGGAFF

D: TRBD1
V: TRBV20-1
size: NA
J: TRBJ1-2
DNA: TGCAGTGCCATACAGGGGGCGGGAGGCTACACCTTC
CDR3: CSAIQGAGGYTF

D: TRBD1
V: TRBV6-5
size: few
J: TRBJ1-2
DNA: TGTGCCAGCAGTTACGACAGGGTCAGAGGCTACACCTTC
CDR3: CASSYDRVRGYTF